The 30 T cell receptor beta chains in this list originate from one sample, sequenced in a study of CD8 T cells in ankylosing spondylitis. TCRdb redid the calling of the 5' RACE reads with MiXCR, one entry per CDR3 protein. The sample lists about 220,000 distinct CDR3 sequences, just under 7.5% occurring once. General observations from the study: Ankylosing spondylitis blood appeared to carry a characteristic TCR beta motif of roughly eight highly homologous variants.

Their antigens remain unidentified. The sample consisted of blood, either unsorted or a sorted T cell fraction (not recorded which). The receptors derive from a male donor with ankylosing spondylitis.

This clonotype occurred many times. The V and J genes are TRBV5-1 and TRBJ2-7; 9 nucleotides match TRBD1. The CDR3 runs 13 residues. V dropped 3 bases and J dropped 6; count of bases not matched to a gene: 4. The germline V gene encodes CDR1 SGHRS and CDR2 YFSETQ. Written as DNA, the CDR3 is TGCGCCAGCAGCTCCTGGGACAGGGCCGAGCAGTACTTC. It translates to CASSSWDRAEQYF.

The table lists this clonotype with many counts. The CDR3 sequence is CASSPGPRGLNEQFF. The CDR3 coding sequence is TGTGCCAGCAGTCCGGGACCACGGGGGCTCAATGAGCAGTTCTTC. The V call is TRBV7-2, the J call TRBJ2-1, with D perhaps assigned TRBD1 or TRBD2 (6 bases each). The germline gives CDR1 SGHTA, CDR2 FQGNSA. V gave up 6 bases and J gave up 6 bases, with 18 bases separating them. The CDR3 has 15 amino acids.

This clonotype was recorded many times. This chain links TRBV4-2 with TRBJ1-5; a possible D gene is TRBD1 (5 bases). V was clipped by 3 bases and J by 0 bases, with 9 bases between them. Per the germline V gene, CDR1 is LGHNA and CDR2 is YNFKEQ. The CDR3 has 15 residues. This CDR3 is CASSQTEYSNQPQHF. CDR3 sequence (DNA): TGTGCCAGCAGCCAGACAGAGTATAGCAATCAGCCCCAGCATTTT.

This clonotype was seen only a few times. J is TRBJ2-4 and V is TRBV9; D might be TRBD2 (6 bases). CDR3 length: 12 residues. Trimming took 3 bases from V and 8 from J, leaving 9 bases between them. Germline CDR1 and CDR2: SGDLS and YYNGEE. CDR3 coding DNA: TGTGCCAGCAGCGGGGCGGGGCACATTCAGTACTTC. Its protein is CASSGAGHIQYF.

The V and J genes are TRBV20-1 and TRBJ1-2; the D is unclear. CDR3 length: 14 residues. CDR1 is DFQATT and CDR2 is SNEGSKA in the germline V gene (reference sequence). Trimming removed 2 bases from V and 7 bases from J, with 17 bases in between. In DNA form, the CDR3 reads TGCAGTGCTAGAATCCATCGTCCCGGAACTGGCTACACCTTC. This encodes CSARIHRPGTGYTF.

The chain is built from TRBV25-1 and TRBJ2-7; 8 nucleotides align to TRBD2. The germline gives CDR1 MGHDK, CDR2 SYGVNS. J lost 2 bases, V lost 8 bases, and 5 bases had no gene match. The CDR3 is 13 residues long. The CDR3 DNA reads as TGTGCCAGCGGCCCGGGGGGGGCCTACGAGCAGTACTTC. This translates into CASGPGGAYEQYF.

V gene TRBV6-2 or TRBV6-3 combines with J gene TRBJ1-5, with D possibly matching TRBD1 (6 bases). The ends were cut back, 0 bases at V and 6 bases at J, with 12 bases in the middle. CDR3 size: 15 residues. CDR1 and CDR2 (germline): MNHEY, SVGEGT. The CDR3 DNA is TGTGCCAGCAGTTACTCGAGAGGGGGAACTCAGCCCCAGCATTTT. This codes for CASSYSRGGTQPQHF.

This clonotype was detected ten times or more. This chain joins TRBV9 and TRBJ1-2; no clear D. The CDR3 is 15 residues long. Trimming removed 3 bases at V and 0 bases at J, with 12 bases between. Germline-derived CDR1 and CDR2 are SGDLS and YYNGEE. The CDR3 nucleotides read TGTGCCAGCAGCGAGGAGGGTGTCGCTAACTATGGCTACACCTTC. Its translation is CASSEEGVANYGYTF.

At least ten counts were recorded for this clonotype. The chain has TRBV7-9 and TRBJ1-6; D perhaps matches TRBD1 (5 bases). Germline values: CDR1 SEHNR, CDR2 FQNEAQ (reference sequence). Trimming removed 5 bases at V and 10 bases at J, with 15 bases between. This CDR3 contains 14 residues. The CDR3 nucleotides read TGTGCCAGCAGCCCAACAGGATTTTGGTCACCCCTCCACTTT. Translation: CASSPTGFWSPLHF.

There are many counts of this clonotype. The CDR3 region is CASSLELAASYEQYF. The DNA for the CDR3 is TGTGCCAGCAGCTTAGAACTAGCGGCCTCCTACGAGCAGTACTTC. The V and J genes are TRBV7-6 and TRBJ2-7, with 8 nucleotides matching TRBD2. The CDR3 spans 15 residues. Per germline, CDR1 SGHVS and CDR2 FNYEAQ. The V gene end was trimmed by 1 base and the J gene end by 0 bases; junction bases not matched to a gene: 2.

The V and J genes are TRBV12-3 or TRBV12-4 and TRBJ2-7, with TRBD1 matching 8 bases. The CDR3 is 15 amino acids. The V segment lost 3 bases and the J segment 0 bases; nucleotides outside the gene matches: 4. The CDR3, as DNA: TGTGCCAGCAGTTTTTGGACAGGGAGCTCCTACGAGCAGTACTTC. As protein: CASSFWTGSSYEQYF.

In its sample, this clonotype was seen many times. CDR3 in amino acids: CAIRGGNTIYF. CDR3 nucleotide sequence: TGTGCCATCAGAGGCGGAAACACCATATATTTT. The chain recombines TRBV10-3 with TRBJ1-3; D is unclear. Trimming took off 6 bases at V and 4 bases at J, with 4 bases between the two ends. In germline, CDR1 is ENHRY, CDR2 SYGVKD. CDR3 length: 11 amino acids.

This clonotype was counted ten times or more. V is TRBV7-9 and J is TRBJ2-1, with TRBD1 identical over 8 bases. Trimming cost V 1 base and J 6 bases; bases outside gene matches: 8. The CDR3 has 16 residues. The germline gives CDR1 SEHNR, CDR2 FQNEAQ (reference sequence). This CDR3 reads CASSLEGGTGGNEQFF. The CDR3 DNA follows: TGTGCCAGCAGCTTAGAAGGCGGGACAGGAGGCAATGAGCAGTTCTTC.

This clonotype was observed many times. The chain recombines TRBV10-3 with TRBJ2-7, with D possibly matching TRBD1 (6 bases). CDR1 and CDR2 (germline): ENHRY, SYGVKD. This CDR3 comprises 13 residues. V was pared by 3 bases and J by 3 bases, with 9 bases between. Written as DNA, the CDR3 is TGTGCCATCAGTGACTTACAGGGCTACGAGCAGTACTTC. The encoded protein is CAISDLQGYEQYF.

This clonotype occurred many times. V gene TRBV7-9 combines with J gene TRBJ1-4; 7 bases match TRBD1. Germline CDR1 SEHNR, CDR2 FQNEAQ (reference sequence). The CDR3 contains 13 residues. With V trimmed by 8 bases and J by 5 bases, 5 bases remained unmatched. CDR3 residues: CASRGQRNEKLFF. The CDR3 DNA sequence: TGTGCCAGCCGGGGACAGCGGAATGAAAAACTGTTTTTT.

This sequence joins TRBV6-2 or TRBV6-3 and TRBJ2-1, with 8 bases lining up with TRBD2. The CDR3 is made up of 20 amino acids. V trimming: 0 bases; J trimming: 0 bases; junction bases outside the gene matches: 13. Germline V gives CDR1 MNHEY, CDR2 SVGEGT. The CDR3 is CASSYSLERENPSSYNEQFF. CDR3 bases: TGTGCCAGCAGTTACTCGTTGGAGCGGGAGAATCCCAGCTCCTACAATGAGCAGTTCTTC.

This clonotype was picked up many times. This chain joins TRBV12-3 or TRBV12-4 and TRBJ2-7; the D is unclear. V dropped 1 base and J dropped 7 bases, with 8 bases sitting between them. The CDR3 sequence is 12 residues long. The CDR3 protein is CASSLDPQEQYF. CDR3 coding DNA: TGTGCCAGCAGTTTAGACCCCCAGGAGCAGTACTTC.

This clonotype was detected a few times. V is TRBV5-6 and J is TRBJ1-4, with 7 bases identical to TRBD1. The CDR3 covers 17 residues. Germline V gives CDR1 SGHDT, CDR2 YYEEEE. The J segment lost 3 bases and the V segment lost 0 bases, leaving 8 bases of the junction unmatched. This CDR3 is CASSLAAQGRANEKLFF. CDR3 sequence (DNA): TGTGCCAGCAGCTTGGCCGCACAGGGGCGGGCTAATGAAAAACTGTTTTTT.

This clonotype has just a few counts. The genes are TRBV11-3 and TRBJ1-5; 9 nucleotides align to TRBD1. CDR1 and CDR2 from the germline V gene are SGHNT and YENEEA. The CDR3 consists of 15 residues. The trim removed 0 bases at V and 5 bases at J, leaving 2 bases unmatched. The CDR3 loop reads CASSLEQGAYQPQHF. The CDR3 DNA is TGTGCCAGCAGCTTAGAACAGGGGGCATATCAGCCCCAGCATTTT.

This clonotype was seen ten or more times. This sequence joins TRBV27 and TRBJ2-1; 10 bases agree with TRBD2. With 4 bases clipped from V and 6 bases from J, the junction kept 3 bases outside the gene matches. This CDR3 region has 14 residues. Germline CDR1 MNHEY, CDR2 SMNVEV (reference sequence). The CDR3 region is CASSSGTSANEQFF. CDR3 sequence (DNA): TGTGCCAGCAGTTCCGGGACTAGCGCCAATGAGCAGTTCTTC.

This clonotype was picked up many times. The gene calls are TRBV24-1 and TRBJ1-1, with D tentatively TRBD1 (6 bases). Trimming took off 4 bases at V and 4 bases at J, with 18 bases between the two ends. The CDR3 extends over 16 amino acids. Germline CDR1 is KGHDR and CDR2 is SFDVKD. Here the CDR3 DNA reads TGTGCCACCAGTGAATCGGGCTTCCCGGGGGCCACTGAAGCTTTCTTT. This codes for CATSESGFPGATEAFF.

This clonotype was observed at least ten times. This sequence joins TRBV9 and TRBJ2-1; D call uncertain. The CDR3 covers 13 residues. V lost 1 base to trimming and J lost 7 bases, with 9 bases between them. Germline V CDR1 and CDR2: SGDLS, YYNGEE. The CDR3 DNA sequence: TGTGCCAGCAGCGTATGGGCTGGGAATGAGCAGTTCTTC. Translation: CASSVWAGNEQFF.

This clonotype was seen repeatedly, ten times or more. The CDR3 region is CATSDLGGQETQYF. CDR3 nucleotide sequence: TGTGCCACCAGTGATTTGGGGGGTCAAGAGACCCAGTACTTC. The chain combines TRBV24-1 with TRBJ2-5; either TRBD1 or TRBD2 may supply D (5 bases each). Germline values: CDR1 KGHDR, CDR2 SFDVKD. The CDR3 spans 14 residues. Trimming shortened V by 0 bases and J by 2 bases, and 6 bases separated the two germline ends.

The chain joins TRBV9 to TRBJ2-4; either TRBD1 or TRBD2 may fit D (6 bases each). The CDR3 is 15 amino acids. Trimming stripped 2 bases from V and 0 bases from J, with 9 bases between. From germline, CDR1 is SGDLS and CDR2 YYNGEE. CDR3 nucleotide sequence: TGTGCCAGCAGCGTTGGAGGGGGAGCCAAAAACATTCAGTACTTC. It specifies CASSVGGGAKNIQYF.

The V and J genes are TRBV9 and TRBJ2-7; 10 nucleotides line up with TRBD1. The V and J ends lost 3 bases and 8 bases, in that order; junction bases with no gene match: 8. Germline assignment: CDR1 SGDLS and CDR2 YYNGEE. This CDR3 comprises 14 residues. The CDR3 protein is CASSAGQGTYKQYF. In nucleotides, the CDR3 is TGTGCCAGCAGCGCGGGACAGGGGACATACAAGCAGTACTTC.

The rearrangement uses TRBV15 and TRBJ1-2; D not certain. The CDR3 loop spans 13 amino acids. Per the germline V gene, CDR1 is LNHNV and CDR2 is YYDKDF (reference sequence). Trimming shortened V by 5 bases and J by 7 bases, and 14 bases separated the two germline ends. The CDR3 is CATSASLLFGYTF. CDR3 DNA sequence: TGTGCCACCAGCGCTTCTCTCCTCTTTGGCTACACCTTC. The full variable domain, with the rest looked up from reference TRBV15 and TRBJ1-2, is DAMVIQNPRYQVTQFGKPVTLSCSQTLNHNVMYWYQQKSSQAPKLLFHYYDKDFNNEADTPDNFQSRRPNTSFCFLDIRSPGLGDTAMYLCATSASLLFGYTFGSGTRLTVV.

This clonotype has a count of ten or more. The J gene is TRBJ2-1, the V gene TRBV4-3, with 7 bases identical to TRBD2. This CDR3 has 15 amino acids. V shed 1 base, J shed 0 bases, and the junction held 0 bases outside the gene matches. Germline CDR1 reads LGHNA; CDR2 reads YSLEER. The CDR3 loop is CASSQASGSYNEQFF. In nucleotides, the CDR3 is TGCGCCAGCAGCCAAGCTAGCGGCTCCTACAATGAGCAGTTCTTC.

The CDR3 reads CASSSWTSGDLYNEQFF. CDR3 nucleotide sequence: TGTGCCAGCAGTTCGTGGACTAGCGGGGACCTCTACAATGAGCAGTTCTTC. The rearrangement uses TRBV27 and TRBJ2-1, with 12 bases fitting TRBD2. This CDR3 contains 17 residues. The V and J ends lost 4 bases and 3 bases, in that order; junction bases with no gene match: 7. Germline V gene data show CDR1 as MNHEY and CDR2 as SMNVEV (reference sequence).

This clonotype was picked up many times. The chain uses TRBV27 and TRBJ2-7; the D gene could be TRBD1 or TRBD2 (6 bases each). The CDR3 runs 16 residues. Germline CDR1 reads MNHEY; CDR2 reads SMNVEV (reference sequence). V gave up 3 bases and J gave up 6 bases, with 21 bases separating them. Here the CDR3 reads CASSLGGGTNAREQYF. The CDR3 bases are TGTGCCAGCAGTTTGGGGGGCGGGACAAATGCACGCGAGCAGTACTTC.

This clonotype has a count of ten or more. The chain joins TRBV5-1 to TRBJ2-2; 7 bases line up with TRBD2. The CDR3 is 16 amino acids. V gave up 1 base and J gave up 6 bases; unmatched junction bases: 9. The germline V gene encodes CDR1 SGHRS and CDR2 YFSETQ. CDR3 residues: CASSLLATGGSGELFF. The CDR3 DNA reads TGCGCCAGCAGCTTGTTAGCGACGGGGGGATCCGGGGAGCTGTTTTTT. Full variable domain (outside the CDR3, taken from reference TRBV5-1 and TRBJ2-2): KAGVTQTPRYLIKTRGQQVTLSCSPISGHRSVSWYQQTPGQGLQFLFEYFSETQRNKGNFPGRFSGRQFSNSRSEMNVSTLELGDSALYLCASSLLATGGSGELFFGEGSRLTVL.